This T cell receptor beta chain was found in a study of human T cells and chemical hapten exposure. This clonotype was seen many times. What it recognizes is unknown. Overall study results and limits: While controls formed fewer of them, expanded TCRs formed significantly more large CDR3 similarity clusters.

TCRdb independently ran MiXCR on the RACE reads; one entry per CDR3 protein. The profile covers 300,000 to 450,000 distinct CDR3 sequences, with roughly 5% appearing a single time and 2.6% taken by the ten largest. Sample time point: pre-sensitization, week 0. Treatment reported: therapeutic diphenylcyclopropenone sensitization with weekly scalp DPC. The origin of this receptor is a woman aged 50 to 65 with alopecia areata. Some clones in this sample may be carry-over from other donors' samples. The specimen comprised whole blood, sampled in connection with sensitization to the hapten diphenylcyclopropenone (DPC).

The CDR3 protein is CASSSHGQGGYEQYF. CDR3 sequence (DNA): TGTGCCAGCAGTTCCCACGGACAGGGGGGATACGAGCAGTACTTC. The chain combines TRBV6-1 with TRBJ2-7; TRBD1 aligns across 10 bases. J gave up 4 bases and V 5 bases, and 8 bases lay outside the gene matches. The CDR3 loop spans 15 amino acids. The germline V gene encodes CDR1 MNHNS and CDR2 SASEGT.